This T cell receptor beta chain was identified in a study of CD8 T cells in ankylosing spondylitis. Library preparation for TCR beta used quantitative 5'-RACE with molecular barcodes. TCRdb independently ran MiXCR on the 5' RACE reads; one entry per CDR3 protein. The table lists under 200,000 distinct CDR3 sequences, approximately 10% of them singletons. This clonotype was counted between two and nine times. The sequencing input was blood, either unsorted or a sorted T cell fraction (not recorded which). The sequence was obtained from a female donor with ankylosing spondylitis or in good health (not recorded which).

The chain's CDR3 is CASSPLAGEDTGELFF. The CDR3 DNA reads as TGTGCCAGCAGCCCCCTAGCGGGAGAGGACACCGGGGAGCTGTTTTTT. The rearrangement uses TRBV28 and TRBJ2-2; 10 bases are shared with TRBD2. V gave up 6 bases and J gave up 3 bases; unmatched junction bases: 7. Germline values: CDR1 MDHEN, CDR2 SYDVKM. This CDR3 has 16 residues.